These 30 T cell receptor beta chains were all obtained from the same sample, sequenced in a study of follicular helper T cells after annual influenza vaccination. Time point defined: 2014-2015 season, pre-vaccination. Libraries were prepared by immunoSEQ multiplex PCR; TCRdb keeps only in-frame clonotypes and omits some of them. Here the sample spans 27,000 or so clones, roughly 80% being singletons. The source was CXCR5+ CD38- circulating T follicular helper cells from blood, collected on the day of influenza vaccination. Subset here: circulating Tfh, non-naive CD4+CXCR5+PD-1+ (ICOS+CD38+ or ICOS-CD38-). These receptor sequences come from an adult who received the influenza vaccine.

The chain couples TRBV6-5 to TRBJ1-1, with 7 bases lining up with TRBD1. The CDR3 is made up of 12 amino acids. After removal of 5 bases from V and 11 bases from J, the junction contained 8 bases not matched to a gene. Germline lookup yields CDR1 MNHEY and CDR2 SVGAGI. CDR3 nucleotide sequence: TGTGCCAGCAGTACCCGACAGGGTTACGCTTTCTTT. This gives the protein CASSTRQGYAFF.

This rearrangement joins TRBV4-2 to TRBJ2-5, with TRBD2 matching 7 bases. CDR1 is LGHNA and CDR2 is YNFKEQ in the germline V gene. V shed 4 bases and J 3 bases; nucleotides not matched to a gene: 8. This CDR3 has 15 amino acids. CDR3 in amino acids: CASSLQVGGEETQYF. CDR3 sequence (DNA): TGTGCCAGCAGCCTCCAAGTGGGGGGGGAAGAGACCCAGTACTTC.

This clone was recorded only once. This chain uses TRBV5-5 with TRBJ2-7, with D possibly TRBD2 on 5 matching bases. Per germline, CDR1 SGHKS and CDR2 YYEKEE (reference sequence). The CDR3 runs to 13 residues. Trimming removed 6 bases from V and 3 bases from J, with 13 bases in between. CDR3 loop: CASKLLGDYEQYF. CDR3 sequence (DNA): TGTGCCAGCAAACTACTAGGAGACTACGAGCAGTACTTC.

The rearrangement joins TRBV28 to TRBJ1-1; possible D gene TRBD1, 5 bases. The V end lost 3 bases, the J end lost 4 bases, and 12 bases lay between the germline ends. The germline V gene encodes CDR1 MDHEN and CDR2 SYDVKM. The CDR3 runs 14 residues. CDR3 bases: TGTGCCAGCAGTTTGAAGGGGCGTAGCACTGAAGCTTTCTTT. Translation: CASSLKGRSTEAFF.

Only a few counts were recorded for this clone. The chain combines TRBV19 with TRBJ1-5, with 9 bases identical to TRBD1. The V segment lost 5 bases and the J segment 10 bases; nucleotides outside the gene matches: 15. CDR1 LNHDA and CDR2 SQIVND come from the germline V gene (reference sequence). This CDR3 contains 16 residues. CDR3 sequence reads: CASSPPSGQGPQPQHF. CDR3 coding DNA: TGTGCCAGTAGTCCCCCCTCCGGACAGGGGCCGCAACCCCAGCATTTT.

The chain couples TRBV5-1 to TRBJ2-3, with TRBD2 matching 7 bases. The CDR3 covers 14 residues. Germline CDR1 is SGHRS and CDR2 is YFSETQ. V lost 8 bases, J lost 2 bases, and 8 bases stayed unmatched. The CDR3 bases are TGCGCCAGTAAACGACGGGGGGACACAGATACGCAGTATTTT. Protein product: CASKRRGDTDTQYF.

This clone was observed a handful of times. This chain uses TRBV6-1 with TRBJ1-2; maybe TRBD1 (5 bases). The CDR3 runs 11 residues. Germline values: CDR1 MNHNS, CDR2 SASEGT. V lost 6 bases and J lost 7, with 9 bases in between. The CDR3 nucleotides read TGTGCCAGCAGGAAAACAGGTGGCTACACCTTC. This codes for CASRKTGGYTF.

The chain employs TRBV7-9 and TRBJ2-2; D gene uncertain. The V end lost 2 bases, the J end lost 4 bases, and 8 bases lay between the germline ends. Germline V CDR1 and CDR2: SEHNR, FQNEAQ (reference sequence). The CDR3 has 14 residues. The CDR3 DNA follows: TGTGCCAGCAGCTTATTACAGATCACCGGGGAGCTGTTTTTT. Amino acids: CASSLLQITGELFF.

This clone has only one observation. The CDR3 DNA reads as TGCGCCAGCAGCGCTGTTTCGGGGGGAACCTACAATGAGCAGTTCTTC. Encoded protein: CASSAVSGGTYNEQFF. This chain uses TRBV5-1 with TRBJ2-1, with TRBD2 identical over 7 bases. The V and J ends lost 4 bases and 2 bases, in that order; junction bases with no gene match: 9. The germline gives CDR1 SGHRS, CDR2 YFSETQ. This CDR3 has 16 residues.

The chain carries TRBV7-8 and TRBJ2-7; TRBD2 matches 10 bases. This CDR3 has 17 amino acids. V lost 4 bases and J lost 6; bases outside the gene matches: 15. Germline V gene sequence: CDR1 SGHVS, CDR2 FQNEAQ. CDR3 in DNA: TGTGCCAGCAGCTCCCGGCTAGCGGGAGAGGGGCCCCTCGAGCAGTACTTC. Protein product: CASSSRLAGEGPLEQYF.

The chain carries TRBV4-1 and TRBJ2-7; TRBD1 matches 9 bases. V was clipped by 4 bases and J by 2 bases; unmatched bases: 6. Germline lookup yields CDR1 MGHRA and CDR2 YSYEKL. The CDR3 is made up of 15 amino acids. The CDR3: CASSLGQGSPYEQYF. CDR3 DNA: TGCGCCAGCAGCCTAGGACAGGGGTCCCCCTACGAGCAGTACTTC.

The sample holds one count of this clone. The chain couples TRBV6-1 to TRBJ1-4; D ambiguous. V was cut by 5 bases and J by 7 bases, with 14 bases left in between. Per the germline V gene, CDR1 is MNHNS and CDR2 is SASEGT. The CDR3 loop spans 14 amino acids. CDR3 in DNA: TGTGCCAGCAGTAACCCCGAAGGAGGTGAAAAACTGTTTTTT. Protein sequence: CASSNPEGGEKLFF.

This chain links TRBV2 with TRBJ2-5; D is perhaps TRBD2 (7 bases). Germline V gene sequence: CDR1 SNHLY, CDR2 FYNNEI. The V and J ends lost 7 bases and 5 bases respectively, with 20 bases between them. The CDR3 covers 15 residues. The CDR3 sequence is CASNKGGAAFETQYF. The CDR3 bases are TGTGCCAGCAACAAGGGGGGGGCCGCGTTCGAGACCCAGTACTTC.

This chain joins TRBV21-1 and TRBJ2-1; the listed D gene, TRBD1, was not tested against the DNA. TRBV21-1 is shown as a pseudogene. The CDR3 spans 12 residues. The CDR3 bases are TGTGCCAGCAGCAGACAGGAGAATGAGCAGTTCTTC. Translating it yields CASSRQENEQFF.

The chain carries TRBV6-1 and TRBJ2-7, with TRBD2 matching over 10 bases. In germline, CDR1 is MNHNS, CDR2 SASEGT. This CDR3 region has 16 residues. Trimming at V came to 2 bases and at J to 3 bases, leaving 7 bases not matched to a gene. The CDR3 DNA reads TGTGCCAGCAGTGAAAATTTAGCGGGGGGATTCTACGAGCAGTACTTC. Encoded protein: CASSENLAGGFYEQYF.

The CDR3 DNA sequence: TGTGCCATCAGTGGGGACAGCGTGAGGGGCGAGCAGTACTTC. Protein sequence: CAISGDSVRGEQYF. The chain combines TRBV10-3 with TRBJ2-7, with 7 bases aligning to TRBD1. This CDR3 is 14 amino acids long. V lost 4 bases, J lost 6 bases, and 9 bases stayed unmatched. Germline V CDR1 and CDR2: ENHRY, SYGVKD.

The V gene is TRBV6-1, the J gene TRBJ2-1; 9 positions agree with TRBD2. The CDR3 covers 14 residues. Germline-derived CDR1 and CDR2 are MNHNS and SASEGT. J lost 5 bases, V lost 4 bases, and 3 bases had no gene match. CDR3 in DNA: TGTGCCAGCAGTGTCCAGCGGGGGGACAATGAGCAGTTCTTC. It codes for CASSVQRGDNEQFF.

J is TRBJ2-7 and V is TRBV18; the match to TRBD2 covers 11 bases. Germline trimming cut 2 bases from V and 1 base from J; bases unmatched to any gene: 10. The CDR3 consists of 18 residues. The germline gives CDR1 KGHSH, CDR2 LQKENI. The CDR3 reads CASSPKASGGSWSYEQYF. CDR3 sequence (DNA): TGTGCCAGCTCACCAAAGGCTAGCGGGGGGTCGTGGTCCTACGAGCAGTACTTC. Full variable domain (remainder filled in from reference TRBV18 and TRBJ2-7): NAGVMQNPRHLVRRRGQEARLRCSPMKGHSHVYWYRQLPEEGLKFMVYLQKENIIDESGMPKERFSAEFPKEGPSILRIQQVVRGDSAAYFCASSPKASGGSWSYEQYFGPGTRLTVT.

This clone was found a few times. The CDR3 bases are TGTGCCAGCAGTGTCCAGGGGACGGTGGGAAACACCATATATTTT. It encodes CASSVQGTVGNTIYF. The chain has TRBV6-1 and TRBJ1-3, with a possible D match to TRBD1 (6 bases). CDR1 and CDR2 (germline): MNHNS, SASEGT. The CDR3 runs 15 residues. V lost 4 bases and J lost 4, with 14 bases in between.

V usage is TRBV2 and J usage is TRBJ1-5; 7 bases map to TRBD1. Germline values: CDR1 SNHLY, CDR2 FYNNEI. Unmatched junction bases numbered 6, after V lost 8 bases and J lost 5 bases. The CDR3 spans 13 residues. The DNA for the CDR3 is TGTGCCAGCCAGGGACAGAAGGATCAGCCCCAGCATTTT. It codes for CASQGQKDQPQHF.

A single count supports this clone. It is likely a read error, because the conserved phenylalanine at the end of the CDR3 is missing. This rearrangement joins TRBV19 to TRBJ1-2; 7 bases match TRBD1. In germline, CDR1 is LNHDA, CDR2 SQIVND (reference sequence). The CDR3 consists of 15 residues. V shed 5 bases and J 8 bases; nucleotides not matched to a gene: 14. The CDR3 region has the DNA TGTGCCAGTAGTCTCTCAAGCGACAGGGTCAACGGCTACACCCTC. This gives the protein CASSLSSDRVNGYTL.

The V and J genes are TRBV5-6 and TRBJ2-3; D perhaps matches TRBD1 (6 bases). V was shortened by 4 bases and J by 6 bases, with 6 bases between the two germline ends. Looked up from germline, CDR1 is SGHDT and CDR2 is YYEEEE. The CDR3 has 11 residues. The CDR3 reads CASSQGDTQYF. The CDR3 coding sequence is TGTGCCAGCAGCCAGGGGGATACGCAGTATTTT.

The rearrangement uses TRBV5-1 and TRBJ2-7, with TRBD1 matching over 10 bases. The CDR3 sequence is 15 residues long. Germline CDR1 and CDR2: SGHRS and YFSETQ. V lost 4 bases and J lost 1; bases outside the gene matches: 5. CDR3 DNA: TGCGCCAGCAGCCCCGAGGGACAGGGGTCCTACGAGCAGTACTTC. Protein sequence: CASSPEGQGSYEQYF.

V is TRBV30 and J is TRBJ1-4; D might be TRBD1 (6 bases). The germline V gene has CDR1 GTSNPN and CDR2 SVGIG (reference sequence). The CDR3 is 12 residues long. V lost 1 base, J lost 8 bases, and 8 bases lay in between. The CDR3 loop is CAWSGGGEKLFF. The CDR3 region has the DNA TGTGCCTGGAGTGGCGGGGGCGAAAAACTGTTTTTT.

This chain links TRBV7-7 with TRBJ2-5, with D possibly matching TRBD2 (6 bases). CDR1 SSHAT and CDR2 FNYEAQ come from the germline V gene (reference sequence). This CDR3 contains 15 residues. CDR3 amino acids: CASGPVGGLRETQYF. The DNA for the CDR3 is TGTGCTAGCGGCCCGGTGGGAGGCCTCCGTGAGACCCAGTACTTC.

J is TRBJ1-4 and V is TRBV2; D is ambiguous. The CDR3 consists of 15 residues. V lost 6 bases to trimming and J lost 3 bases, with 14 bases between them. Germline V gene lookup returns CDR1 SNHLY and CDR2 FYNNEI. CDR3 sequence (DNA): TGTGCCAGCAGGGCGAACGGGTCACCTAATGAAAAACTGTTTTTT. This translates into CASRANGSPNEKLFF.

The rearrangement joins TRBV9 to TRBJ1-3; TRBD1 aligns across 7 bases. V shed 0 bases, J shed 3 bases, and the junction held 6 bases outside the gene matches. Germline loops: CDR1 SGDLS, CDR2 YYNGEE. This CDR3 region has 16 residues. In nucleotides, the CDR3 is TGTGCCAGCAGCGTAGATGTCTCAGGGGGTGGAAACACCATATATTTT. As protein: CASSVDVSGGGNTIYF.

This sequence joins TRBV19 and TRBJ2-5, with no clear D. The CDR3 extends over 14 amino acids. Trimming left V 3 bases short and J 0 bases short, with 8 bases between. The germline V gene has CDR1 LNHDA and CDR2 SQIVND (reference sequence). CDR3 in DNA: TGTGCCAGTAGTATGTCTACCAACCAAGAGACCCAGTACTTC. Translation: CASSMSTNQETQYF.

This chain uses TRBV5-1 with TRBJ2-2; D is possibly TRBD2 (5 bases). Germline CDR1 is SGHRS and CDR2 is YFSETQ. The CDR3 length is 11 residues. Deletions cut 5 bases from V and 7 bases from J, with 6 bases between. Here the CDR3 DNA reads TGCGCCAGCAGGAGGGACGGGGAGCTGTTTTTT. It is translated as CASRRDGELFF. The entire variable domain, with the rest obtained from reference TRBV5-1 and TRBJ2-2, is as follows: KAGVTQTPRYLIKTRGQQVTLSCSPISGHRSVSWYQQTPGQGLQFLFEYFSETQRNKGNFPGRFSGRQFSNSRSEMNVSTLELGDSALYLCASRRDGELFFGEGSRLTVL.

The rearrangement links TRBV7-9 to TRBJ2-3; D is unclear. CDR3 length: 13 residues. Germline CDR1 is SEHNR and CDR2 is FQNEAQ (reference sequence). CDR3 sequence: CARQDGSTDTQYF. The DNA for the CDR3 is TGTGCTCGGCAAGACGGGAGCACAGATACGCAGTATTTT. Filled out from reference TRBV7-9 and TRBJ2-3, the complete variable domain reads DTGVSQNPRHKITKRGQNVTFRCDPISEHNRLYWYRQTLGQGPEFLTYFQNEAQLEKSRLLSDRFSAERPKGSFSTLEIQRTEQGDSAMYLCARQDGSTDTQYFGPGTRLTVL.